A single sample is the source of the 21 T cell receptor beta chains below, sequenced in a study of shared clonotypes between healthy human individuals. The table came from immunoSEQ multiplex PCR; TCRdb's copy has only in-frame clones and leaves some out. Among about 700,000 clones listed, over 65% were seen once. The material sequenced was memory CD4+ T cells sorted from blood. Subset noted: CD45RA-negative fraction. All receptors come from a woman aged 25 to 39 in good health.

Regarding this clone: The likely explanation is a read error, given a far larger clone one base away. The same CDR3 is also encoded by other DNA sequences in this sample. The V call is TRBV25-1, the J call TRBJ2-4; TRBD2 matches 10 bases. The CDR3 spans 15 residues. Germline CDR1 MGHDK, CDR2 SYGVNS. Trimming took 2 bases from V and 8 from J; bases not matched to a gene: 6. The CDR3 reads CASSEASGRPDIQYF. In DNA, the CDR3 is TGTGCCAGCAGTGAAGCTAGCGGGAGACCAGACATTCAGTACTTC.

This clone was observed a handful of times. The CDR3 bases are TGTGCCAGCAATGGGCTTTCTGGGGCCAACGTCCTGACTTTC. Translation: CASNGLSGANVLTF. The chain uses TRBV6-6 and TRBJ2-6; D remains ambiguous. Germline CDR1 MNHNY, CDR2 SVGAGI (reference sequence). This CDR3 spans 14 amino acids. V lost 7 bases, J lost 1 base, and 8 bases lay in between.

The sample holds a few counts of this clone. The chain uses TRBV11-3 and TRBJ2-3; TRBD1 agrees at 10 bases. V was clipped by 3 bases and J by 0 bases; unmatched bases: 3. In germline, CDR1 is SGHNT, CDR2 YENEEA. This CDR3 spans 16 amino acids. In DNA, the CDR3 is TGTGCCAGCAGCTTGGGACAGGGGTATAGCACAGATACGCAGTATTTT. This translates into CASSLGQGYSTDTQYF.

This clone was seen ten or more times. The chain couples TRBV28 to TRBJ2-7, with a possible D match to TRBD2 (5 bases). The CDR3 contains 14 residues. Trimming took off 4 bases at V and 6 bases at J, with 16 bases between the two ends. CDR1 is MDHEN, CDR2 SYDVKM, per germline. The chain's CDR3 is CASSSFRGIGEQYF. The DNA for the CDR3 is TGTGCCAGCAGTTCCTTTCGGGGAATCGGCGAGCAGTACTTC.

This clone is a singleton in its sample. The chain combines TRBV7-3 with TRBJ1-3, with TRBD1 identical over 7 bases. The germline V gene encodes CDR1 SGHTA and CDR2 FQGTGA. The CDR3 is 14 amino acids. The junction had 5 bases not matched to a gene; V was cut back by 5 bases and J by 4 bases. DNA for the CDR3: TGTGCCAGCAGCGCGACAGGGCTCGGAAACACCATATATTTT. Translated: CASSATGLGNTIYF. Variable domain in full (rest from reference TRBV7-3 and TRBJ1-3): GAGVSQTPSNKVTEKGKYVELRCDPISGHTALYWYRQSLGQGPEFLIYFQGTGAADDSGLPNDRFFAVRPEGSVSTLKIQRTERGDSAVYLCASSATGLGNTIYFGEGSWLTVV.

This clone came up once. The genes are TRBV7-9 and TRBJ2-2; tentatively, D is TRBD1 or TRBD2 (5 bases each). Trimming cost V 0 bases and J 5 bases, with 16 bases left between them. The CDR3 runs 17 residues. CDR1 is SEHNR and CDR2 is FQNEAQ in the germline V gene (reference sequence). This CDR3 reads CASSLAFKGRGTGELFF. The CDR3 nucleotides are TGTGCCAGCAGCTTAGCCTTTAAGGGGAGAGGGACCGGGGAGCTGTTTTTT.

With regard to this clone: Other DNA sequences in this specimen translate into the identical CDR3. V and J are TRBV18 and TRBJ1-1, with unresolved D. The CDR3 is made up of 13 amino acids. The V end was cut by 3 bases, the J end by 2 bases, with 7 bases between. Looked up from germline, CDR1 is KGHSH and CDR2 is LQKENI. CDR3 sequence reads: CASSPTVNTEAFF. The CDR3 DNA reads as TGTGCCAGCTCACCGACGGTAAACACTGAAGCTTTCTTT.

Many counts were recorded for this clone. V usage is TRBV6-1 and J usage is TRBJ2-7; D is perhaps TRBD2 (6 bases). The CDR3 has 13 amino acids. Germline V CDR1 and CDR2: MNHNS, SASEGT. The V end lost 5 bases, the J end lost 9 bases, and 17 bases lay between the germline ends. The CDR3 region is CASSWTETGRQYF. The CDR3 region has the DNA TGTGCCAGCAGTTGGACGGAGACCGGGAGGCAGTACTTC.

This sequence joins TRBV7-2 and TRBJ2-1; 8 positions agree with TRBD1. In germline, CDR1 is SGHTA, CDR2 FQGNSA. J lost 3 bases, V lost 5 bases, and 6 bases had no gene match. This CDR3 contains 15 residues. CDR3 in DNA: TGTGCCAGCAGCCAGGACAGGGCCGACTACAATGAGCAGTTCTTC. It yields the protein CASSQDRADYNEQFF. The full variable domain, with the rest looked up from reference TRBV7-2 and TRBJ2-1, is GAGVSQSPSNKVTEKGKDVELRCDPISGHTALYWYRQSLGQGLEFLIYFQGNSAPDKSGLPSDRFSAERTGGSVSTLTIQRTQQEDSAVYLCASSQDRADYNEQFFGPGTRLTVL.

As to this clone: Other DNA sequences in the sample encode the same CDR3. The CDR3 sequence is CASSISRNQPQHF. CDR3 DNA: TGTGCCAGTAGTATTAGCCGGAATCAGCCCCAGCATTTT. The chain has TRBV19 and TRBJ1-5, with unresolved D. Trimming stripped 3 bases from V and 4 bases from J, with 7 bases between. The CDR3 sequence is 13 residues long. Germline V gene lookup returns CDR1 LNHDA and CDR2 SQIVND (reference sequence).

This rearrangement joins TRBV4-2 to TRBJ2-1, with 7 bases aligning to TRBD1. The V gene's germline CDR1 is LGHNA and CDR2 YNFKEQ. V lost 2 bases to trimming and J lost 4 bases; unmatched junction nucleotides: 8. This CDR3 is 16 amino acids long. CDR3 in amino acids: CASSQYRGSMYNEQFF. CDR3 sequence (DNA): TGTGCCAGCAGCCAATACAGGGGTTCGATGTACAATGAGCAGTTCTTC.

The V gene is TRBV28, the J gene TRBJ1-4; the D gene is possibly TRBD1 (5 bases). The CDR3 runs 17 residues. Germline values: CDR1 MDHEN, CDR2 SYDVKM. The V end was cut by 6 bases, the J end by 0 bases, with 17 bases between. The CDR3 region has the DNA TGTGCCAGCAGGGACACACCCAACCTTTCAACTAATGAAAAACTGTTTTTT. Protein: CASRDTPNLSTNEKLFF.

CDR3 nucleotide sequence: TGCGCCAGCAGCCAGTACCCCGCCGGCACTAGCACAGATACGCAGTATTTT. The encoded protein is CASSQYPAGTSTDTQYF. The chain joins TRBV4-1 to TRBJ2-3; D is undetermined. Germline-derived CDR1 and CDR2 are MGHRA and YSYEKL. Trimming removed 3 bases from V and 0 bases from J, with 16 bases in between. The CDR3 has 17 amino acids.

This chain links TRBV5-1 with TRBJ2-5; 9 bases are a match to TRBD2. V was pared by 1 base and J by 4 bases, with 5 bases of the junction left unmatched. The CDR3 runs to 15 residues. CDR1 and CDR2 (germline): SGHRS, YFSETQ. The CDR3, as DNA: TGCGCCAGCAGCTTGAATAGCGGGAGTGGAGAGACCCAGTACTTC. Its protein is CASSLNSGSGETQYF.

The V gene is TRBV10-3, the J gene TRBJ2-7; possibly TRBD2 for D (5 bases). V was shortened by 2 bases and J by 5 bases, with 10 bases between the two germline ends. The CDR3 is 13 residues long. CDR1 ENHRY and CDR2 SYGVKD come from the germline V gene. In nucleotides, the CDR3 is TGTGCCATCAGTGAGCGGCGGGCCCACGAGCAGTACTTC. Translating gives CAISERRAHEQYF.

This clone came up many times. The V and J genes are TRBV28 and TRBJ1-5; unclear D gene. There are 17 residues in the CDR3. Trimming removed 6 bases at V and 2 bases at J, with 20 bases between. Germline V CDR1 and CDR2: MDHEN, SYDVKM. Written as DNA, the CDR3 is TGTGCCAGCAGCACTATCCTGGGGTGGTCCCGCAATCAGCCCCAGCATTTT. Its translation is CASSTILGWSRNQPQHF.

This clone was found a few times. The chain joins TRBV11-2 to TRBJ2-7; D is ambiguous. Trimming pared 0 bases from V and 0 bases from J, leaving 9 bases between. The germline V gene encodes CDR1 SGHAT and CDR2 FQNNGV. The CDR3 totals 15 residues. The CDR3 loop reads CASSLDLASSYEQYF. CDR3 nucleotides: TGTGCCAGCAGCTTAGATCTGGCTTCCTCCTACGAGCAGTACTTC.

CDR3 sequence: CASSFRQGNSNQPQHF. CDR3 nucleotide sequence: TGTGCCAGCAGTTTTCGACAGGGCAATAGCAATCAGCCCCAGCATTTT. The gene calls are TRBV28 and TRBJ1-5; 7 nucleotides align to TRBD1. The germline V gene encodes CDR1 MDHEN and CDR2 SYDVKM. J gave up 0 bases and V 3 bases, and 5 bases lay outside the gene matches. The CDR3 totals 16 residues.

V is TRBV28 and J is TRBJ2-2; TRBD1 might be the D (6 bases). The CDR3 runs to 16 residues. From germline, CDR1 is MDHEN and CDR2 SYDVKM. The V end lost 7 bases, the J end lost 5 bases, and 20 bases lay between the germline ends. The CDR3 loop reads CASTLGGQWETGELFF. The CDR3 nucleotides read TGTGCCAGCACCCTAGGAGGACAGTGGGAAACCGGGGAGCTGTTTTTT.

At least ten counts were recorded for this clone. The sample contains more than one DNA sequence encoding this CDR3. The rearrangement joins TRBV19 to TRBJ1-5; TRBD1 agrees at 8 bases. Germline loops: CDR1 LNHDA, CDR2 SQIVND (reference sequence). J was trimmed by 7 bases and V by 3 bases; bases with no gene match: 8. This CDR3 has 15 amino acids. CDR3 sequence: CASSIGRAGGQPQHF. The CDR3, as DNA: TGTGCCAGTAGTATTGGTCGGGCAGGGGGCCAGCCCCAGCATTTT.

This clone was seen a handful of times. The chain carries TRBV6-5 and TRBJ1-2; D is unresolved. CDR1 is MNHEY and CDR2 is SVGAGI in the germline V gene. The CDR3 is 14 residues long. The V end was cut by 8 bases, the J end by 6 bases, with 19 bases between. The CDR3 coding sequence is TGTGCCAGCCGAGGGTCTAGGCAGGCGAATGGCTACACCTTC. It codes for CASRGSRQANGYTF.